This TCR beta chain derives from a study of T-cell memory formation after mild COVID-19. Study-level information: Across donors, TCR clusters were largely donor specific. Study-level findings and limits: Mainly in CM and EM were contracting CD4+ clones; CD8+ were in EMRA. The second-wave clones peaking on day 37 were not confirmed as SARS-CoV-2-specific.

This clonotype has a handful of counts. Its target is unknown. The CDR3 runs to 14 residues. TCR alpha and TCR beta cDNA libraries carrying sample barcodes and UMIs were produced by 5'RACE using constant-segment primers. TCRdb analysed the 5' RACE reads with MiXCR anew, one entry per CDR3 protein. The profile shows about 560,000 distinct CDR3 sequences, about 20% of them singletons. The source is an adult woman who had mild COVID-19 (a few samples of this study predate the infection). Cell type and time point are not known. The chain is built from TRBV21-1 and TRBJ2-6. TRBV21-1 is termed a pseudogene. Sample: PBMCs or a T cell subset sorted from them (not recorded which). DNA for the CDR3: TGTGCCAGCAGCTACAAGGCTGGGGCCAACGTCCTGACTTTC. Protein: CASSYKAGANVLTF.